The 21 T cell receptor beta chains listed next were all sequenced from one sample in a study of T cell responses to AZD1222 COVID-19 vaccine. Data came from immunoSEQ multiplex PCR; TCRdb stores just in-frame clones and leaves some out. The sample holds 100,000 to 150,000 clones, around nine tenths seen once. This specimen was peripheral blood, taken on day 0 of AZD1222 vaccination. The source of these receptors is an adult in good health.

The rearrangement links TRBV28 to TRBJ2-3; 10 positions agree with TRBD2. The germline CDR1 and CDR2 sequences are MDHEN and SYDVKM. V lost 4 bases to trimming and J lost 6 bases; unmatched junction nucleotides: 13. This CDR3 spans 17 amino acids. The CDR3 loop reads CASSSPPLAGMSDTQYF. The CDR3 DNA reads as TGTGCCAGCAGTTCACCCCCACTAGCGGGGATGTCGGATACGCAGTATTTT.

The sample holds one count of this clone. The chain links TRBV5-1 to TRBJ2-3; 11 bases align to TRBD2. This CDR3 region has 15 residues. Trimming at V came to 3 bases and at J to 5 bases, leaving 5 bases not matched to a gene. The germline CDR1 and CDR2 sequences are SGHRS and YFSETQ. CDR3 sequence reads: CASSYSGRAGDTQYF. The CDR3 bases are TGCGCCAGCAGCTATAGCGGGAGGGCCGGAGATACGCAGTATTTT.

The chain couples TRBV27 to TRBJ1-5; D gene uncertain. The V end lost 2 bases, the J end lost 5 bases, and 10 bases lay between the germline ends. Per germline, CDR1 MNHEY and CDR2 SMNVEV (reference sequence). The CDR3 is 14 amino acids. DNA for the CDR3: TGTGCCAGCAGTTTAAATGACCGCTATCAGCCCCAGCATTTT. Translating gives CASSLNDRYQPQHF.

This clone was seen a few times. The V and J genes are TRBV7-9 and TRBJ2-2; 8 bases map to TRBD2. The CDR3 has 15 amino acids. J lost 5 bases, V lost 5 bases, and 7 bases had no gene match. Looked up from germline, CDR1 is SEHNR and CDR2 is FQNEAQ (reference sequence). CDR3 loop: CASSRSAGVTGELFF. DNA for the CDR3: TGTGCCAGCAGCCGGTCAGCGGGAGTTACCGGGGAGCTGTTTTTT.

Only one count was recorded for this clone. CDR3 amino acids: CASSLGGLGNTEAFF. CDR3 DNA sequence: TGCGCCAGCAGCCTCGGGGGGCTTGGAAACACTGAAGCTTTCTTT. This chain links TRBV5-1 with TRBJ1-1; weak D call: TRBD1 (6 bases). The CDR3 consists of 15 residues. Deletions cut 4 bases from V and 2 bases from J, with 15 bases between. CDR1 is SGHRS, CDR2 YFSETQ, per germline.

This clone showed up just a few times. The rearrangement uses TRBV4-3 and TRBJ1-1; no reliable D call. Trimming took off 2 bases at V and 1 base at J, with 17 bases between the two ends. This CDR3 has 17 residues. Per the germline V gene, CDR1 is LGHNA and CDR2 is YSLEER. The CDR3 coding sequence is TGCGCCAGCAGCCAAACAATCATGACCCGTCCGAACACTGAAGCTTTCTTT. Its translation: CASSQTIMTRPNTEAFF.

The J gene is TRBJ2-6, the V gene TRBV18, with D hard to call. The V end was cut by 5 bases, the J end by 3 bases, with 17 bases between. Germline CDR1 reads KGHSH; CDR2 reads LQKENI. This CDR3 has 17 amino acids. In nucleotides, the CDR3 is TGTGCCAGCTCAGGGGTTGAGATCAGGAGTGGGGCCAACGTCCTGACTTTC. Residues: CASSGVEIRSGANVLTF. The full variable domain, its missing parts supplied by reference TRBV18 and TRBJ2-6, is NAGVMQNPRHLVRRRGQEARLRCSPMKGHSHVYWYRQLPEEGLKFMVYLQKENIIDESGMPKERFSAEFPKEGPSILRIQQVVRGDSAAYFCASSGVEIRSGANVLTFGAGSRLTVL.

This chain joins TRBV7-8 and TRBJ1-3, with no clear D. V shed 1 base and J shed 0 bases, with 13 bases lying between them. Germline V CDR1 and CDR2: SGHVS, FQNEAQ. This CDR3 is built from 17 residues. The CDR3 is CASSLVSPSSSGNTIYF. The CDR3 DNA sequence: TGTGCCAGCAGCTTAGTTTCCCCGAGCTCCTCTGGAAACACCATATATTTT. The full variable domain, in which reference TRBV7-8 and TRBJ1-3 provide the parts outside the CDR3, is GAGVSQSPRYKVAKRGQDVALRCDPISGHVSLFWYQQALGQGPEFLTYFQNEAQLDKSGLPSDRFFAERPEGSVSTLKIQRTQQEDSAVYLCASSLVSPSSSGNTIYFGEGSWLTVV.

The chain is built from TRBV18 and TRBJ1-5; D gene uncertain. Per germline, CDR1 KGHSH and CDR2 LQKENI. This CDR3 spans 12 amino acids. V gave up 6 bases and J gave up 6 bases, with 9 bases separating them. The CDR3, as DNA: TGTGCCAGCTCGACGGTTGGTCAGCCCCAGCATTTT. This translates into CASSTVGQPQHF.

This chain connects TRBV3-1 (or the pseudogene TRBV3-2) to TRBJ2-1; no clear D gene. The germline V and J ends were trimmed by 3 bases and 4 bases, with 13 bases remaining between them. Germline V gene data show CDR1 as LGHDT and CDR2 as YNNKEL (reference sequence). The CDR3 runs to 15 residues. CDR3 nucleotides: TGTGCCAGCAGCCAGTCGGAAACAAGGTACAATGAGCAGTTCTTC. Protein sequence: CASSQSETRYNEQFF.

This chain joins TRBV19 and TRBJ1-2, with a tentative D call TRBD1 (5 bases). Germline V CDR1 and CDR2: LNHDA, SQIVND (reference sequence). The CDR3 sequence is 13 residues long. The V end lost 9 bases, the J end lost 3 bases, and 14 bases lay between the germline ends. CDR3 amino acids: CASREGQHYGYTF. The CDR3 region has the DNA TGTGCCAGCCGGGAGGGGCAGCACTATGGCTACACCTTC.

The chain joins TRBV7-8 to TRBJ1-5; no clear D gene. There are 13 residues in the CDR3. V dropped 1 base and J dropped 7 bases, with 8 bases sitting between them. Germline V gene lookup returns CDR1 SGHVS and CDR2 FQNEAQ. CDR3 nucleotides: TGTGCCAGCAGCTTAGACCGCGGGCAGCCCCAGCATTTT. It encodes CASSLDRGQPQHF.

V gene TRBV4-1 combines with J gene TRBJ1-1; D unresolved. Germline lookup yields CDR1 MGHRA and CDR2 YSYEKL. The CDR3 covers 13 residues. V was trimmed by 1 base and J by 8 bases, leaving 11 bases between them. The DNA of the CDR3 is TGCGCCAGCAGCCAAGTGGAGGGAGCGGAAGCTTTCTTT. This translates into CASSQVEGAEAFF.

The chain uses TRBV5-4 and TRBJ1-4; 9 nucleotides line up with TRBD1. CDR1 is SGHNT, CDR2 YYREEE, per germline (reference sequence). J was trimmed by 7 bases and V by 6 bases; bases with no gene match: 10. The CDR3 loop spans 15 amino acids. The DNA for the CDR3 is TGTGCCAGCACGTATACAGGGGGCGCTGGTGAAAAACTGTTTTTT. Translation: CASTYTGGAGEKLFF.

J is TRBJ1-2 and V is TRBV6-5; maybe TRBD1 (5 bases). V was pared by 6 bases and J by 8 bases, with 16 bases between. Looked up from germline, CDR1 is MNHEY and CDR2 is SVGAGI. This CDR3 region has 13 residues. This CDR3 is CASRPTGGSGYTF. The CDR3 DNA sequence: TGTGCCAGCAGGCCCACGGGGGGGAGCGGCTACACCTTC.

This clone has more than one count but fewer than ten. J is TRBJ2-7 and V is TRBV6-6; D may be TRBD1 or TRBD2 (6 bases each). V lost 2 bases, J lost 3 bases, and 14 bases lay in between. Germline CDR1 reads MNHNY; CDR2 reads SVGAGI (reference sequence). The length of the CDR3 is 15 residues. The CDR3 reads CASSYSKGGNYEQYF. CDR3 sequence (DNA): TGTGCCAGCAGTTACAGCAAGGGGGGCAACTACGAGCAGTACTTC.

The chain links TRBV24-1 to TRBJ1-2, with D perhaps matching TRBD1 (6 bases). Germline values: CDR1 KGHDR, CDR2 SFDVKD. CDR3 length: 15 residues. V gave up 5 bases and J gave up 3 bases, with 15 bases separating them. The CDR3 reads CATSAPGAGDYGYTF. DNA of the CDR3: TGTGCCACCAGTGCTCCGGGGGCAGGGGACTATGGCTACACCTTC.

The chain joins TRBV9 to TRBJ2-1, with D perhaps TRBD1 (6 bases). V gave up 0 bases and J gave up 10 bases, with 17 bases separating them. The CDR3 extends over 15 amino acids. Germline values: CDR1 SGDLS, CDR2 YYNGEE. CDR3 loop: CASSVVGAFPEEQFF. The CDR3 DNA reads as TGTGCCAGCAGCGTAGTGGGGGCTTTCCCGGAGGAGCAGTTCTTC.

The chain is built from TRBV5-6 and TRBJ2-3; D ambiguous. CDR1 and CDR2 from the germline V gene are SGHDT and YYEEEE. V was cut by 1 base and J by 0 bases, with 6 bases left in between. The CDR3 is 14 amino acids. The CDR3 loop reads CASSLWSSTDTQYF. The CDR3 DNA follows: TGTGCCAGCAGCTTGTGGTCCAGCACAGATACGCAGTATTTT.

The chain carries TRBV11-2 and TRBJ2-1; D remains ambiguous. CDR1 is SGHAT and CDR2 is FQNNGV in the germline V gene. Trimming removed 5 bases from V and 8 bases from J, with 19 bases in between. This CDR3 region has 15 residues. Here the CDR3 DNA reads TGTGCCAGCAGCCCCCAGCCCCTGGGGTTGGATGAGCAGTTCTTC. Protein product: CASSPQPLGLDEQFF.

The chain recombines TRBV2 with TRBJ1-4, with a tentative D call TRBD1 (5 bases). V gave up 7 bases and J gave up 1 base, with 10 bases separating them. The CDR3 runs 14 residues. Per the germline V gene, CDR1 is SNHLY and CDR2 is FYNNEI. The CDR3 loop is CASTPQGTNEKLFF. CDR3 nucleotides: TGTGCCAGCACCCCCCAGGGAACTAATGAAAAACTGTTTTTT.